The 4 T cell receptor beta chains reported below all come from one sample, sequenced in a study of OX40 agonist ivuxolimab in advanced cancers. The repertoire was sequenced with immunoSEQ multiplex PCR; TCRdb's copy has only in-frame clones and lacks some. Of 40,000 to 45,000 clones in the sample, more than 70% were seen once. The sequencing here drew on CD4+ or CD8+ T cells sorted from blood, taken in a trial of the OX40 agonist ivuxolimab. Receptors were obtained from an adult with an advanced solid tumor such as melanoma, head and neck, liver or kidney cancer.

V is TRBV29-1 and J is TRBJ2-3; D uncertain. The V end was cut by 6 bases, the J end by 0 bases, with 13 bases between. This CDR3 is 14 amino acids long. CDR1 and CDR2 from the germline V gene are SQVTM and ANQGSEA. The CDR3 DNA sequence: TGCAGCGTCTCTCTGCAGACTAGCACAGATACGCAGTATTTT. This gives the protein CSVSLQTSTDTQYF.

The chain employs TRBV10-1 and TRBJ2-2, with TRBD1 matching 8 bases. The V gene end was trimmed by 7 bases and the J gene end by 5 bases; junction bases not matched to a gene: 6. Germline loops: CDR1 WNHNN, CDR2 SYGVQD (reference sequence). CDR3 size: 14 residues. The CDR3 is CASTGGRGTGELFF. The CDR3 region has the DNA TGCGCCAGCACAGGGGGCAGGGGGACCGGGGAGCTGTTTTTT.

For the CDR3, the DNA is TGTGCCAGCAGCCAAATCGGGAGGTATAATTCACCCCTCCACTTT. Translation gives CASSQIGRYNSPLHF. The chain recombines TRBV11-2 with TRBJ1-6; D uncertain. CDR1 is SGHAT, CDR2 FQNNGV, per germline. V was clipped by 5 bases and J by 4 bases, with 12 bases between them. The CDR3 totals 15 residues. The full variable domain, with the rest looked up from reference TRBV11-2 and TRBJ1-6, is EAGVAQSPRYKIIEKRQSVAFWCNPISGHATLYWYQQILGQGPKLLIQFQNNGVVDDSQLPKDRFSAERLKGVDSTLKIQPAKLEDSAVYLCASSQIGRYNSPLHFGNGTRLTVT.

This chain uses TRBV5-6 with TRBJ2-1, with 10 bases lining up with TRBD1. The CDR3 is made up of 17 amino acids. CDR1 is SGHDT, CDR2 YYEEEE, per germline. V was clipped by 4 bases and J by 4 bases; unmatched bases: 11. CDR3 sequence reads: CASSTSPGQGGYNEQFF. The DNA of the CDR3 is TGTGCCAGCAGCACCTCACCCGGACAGGGGGGGTACAATGAGCAGTTCTTC.